This passage covers 15 T cell receptor beta chains from one sample sequenced in a study of identical twins (dated by TCRdb to 2016 to 2018). The library was made by 5' RACE. Sequenced on an Illumina HiSeq 2000. The raw public data were reprocessed by TCRdb itself: fastp quality trimming at Q25, MiXCR clonotype calling, in-frame beta chains only. Rows are combined by CDR3 protein, so each entry shows the most common genes and DNA. Within this sample are 300,000 to 350,000 distinct CDR3 sequences, with approximately 13% of them counted one time only. Roughly 7% of the sample goes to the ten largest clones. The sample also formed part of further work on yellow fever vaccine responses in identical twins.

Sequencing was performed on CD8+ T cells sorted from blood. These receptors were collected from a woman under 30 in good health.

The sample holds a few counts of this clonotype. This sequence joins TRBV4-1 and TRBJ2-5, with 7 bases matching TRBD1. Germline CDR1 MGHRA, CDR2 YSYEKL. The CDR3 totals 16 residues. V was pared by 0 bases and J by 0 bases, with 4 bases of the junction left unmatched. Written as DNA, the CDR3 is TGCGCCAGCAGCCAAGAGGGGGACAGAAACCAAGAGACCCAGTACTTC. Its protein is CASSQEGDRNQETQYF.

This clonotype was recorded at least ten times. The J gene is TRBJ2-1, the V gene TRBV29-1; perhaps D is TRBD1 or TRBD2 (5 bases each). This CDR3 has 11 amino acids. V gave up 3 bases and J gave up 6 bases, with 6 bases separating them. Germline CDR1 SQVTM, CDR2 ANQGSEA. CDR3 coding DNA: TGCAGCGTTGAGGGGGTCAATGAGCAGTTCTTC. Its translation is CSVEGVNEQFF.

CDR3 coding DNA: TGTGCCAGCAGTGCGAGACTAGCGGGAGGGTCCGGGGAGCTGTTTTTT. It yields the protein CASSARLAGGSGELFF. The V gene is TRBV12-3 or TRBV12-4, the J gene TRBJ2-2; 14 bases map to TRBD2. With V trimmed by 5 bases and J by 6 bases, 5 bases remained unmatched. This CDR3 has 16 amino acids.

The chain combines TRBV27 with TRBJ2-1; D perhaps matches TRBD1 (5 bases). V was trimmed by 1 base and J by 5 bases, leaving 12 bases between them. CDR3 length equals 15 residues. CDR1 and CDR2 (germline): MNHEY, SMNVEV (reference sequence). The CDR3 bases are TGTGCCAGCAGTTTATTGGTCGACAGCAACAATGAGCAGTTCTTC. It specifies CASSLLVDSNNEQFF.

Ten or more counts support this clonotype. The chain combines TRBV29-1 with TRBJ2-5; D is undetermined. The CDR3 runs 12 residues. The germline V and J ends were trimmed by 4 bases and 5 bases, with 11 bases remaining between them. From germline, CDR1 is SQVTM and CDR2 ANQGSEA. CDR3 sequence reads: CSVAASRETQYF. In DNA form, the CDR3 reads TGCAGCGTTGCGGCCTCAAGGGAGACCCAGTACTTC.

The table lists this clonotype with a few counts. J is TRBJ2-2 and V is TRBV5-5, with TRBD1 matching 10 bases. Germline CDR1 SGHKS, CDR2 YYEKEE (reference sequence). The junction had 8 bases not matched to a gene; V was cut back by 3 bases and J by 6 bases. The CDR3 is 16 amino acids. CDR3 residues: CASSWGDRGRPGELFF. The CDR3 region has the DNA TGTGCCAGCAGCTGGGGGGACAGGGGCCGTCCCGGGGAGCTGTTTTTT.

V usage is TRBV28 and J usage is TRBJ2-7; 7 bases map to TRBD1. CDR3 length: 15 residues. Germline values: CDR1 MDHEN, CDR2 SYDVKM. V dropped 5 bases and J dropped 0; count of bases not matched to a gene: 7. CDR3 DNA sequence: TGTGCCAGCAGTCAGGGACAGAAGAGCTCCTACGAGCAGTACGTC. Residues: CASSQGQKSSYEQYV.

This clonotype was seen only a few times. V gene TRBV2 combines with J gene TRBJ2-5, with D uncertain. Germline values: CDR1 SNHLY, CDR2 FYNNEI. CDR3 length: 12 amino acids. V was pared by 7 bases and J by 5 bases, with 11 bases between. The CDR3 loop is CASTSHMETQYF. The CDR3 coding sequence is TGTGCCAGCACCTCACATATGGAGACCCAGTACTTC.

The sample holds a few counts of this clonotype. This rearrangement joins TRBV27 to TRBJ2-5, with 7 nucleotides matching TRBD1. Germline V lookup: CDR1 MNHEY, CDR2 SMNVEV (reference sequence). V shed 1 base and J 4 bases; nucleotides not matched to a gene: 9. The CDR3 extends over 16 amino acids. The CDR3 reads CASSLYGTDVGETQYF. The CDR3 DNA follows: TGTGCCAGCAGTTTATACGGGACAGATGTAGGAGAGACCCAGTACTTC.

This clonotype was detected a few times. The V and J genes are TRBV25-1 and TRBJ2-7; no reliable D call. With 6 bases removed from V and 3 bases from J, the gap between germline ends came to 15 bases. CDR3 length: 14 residues. Germline assignment: CDR1 MGHDK and CDR2 SYGVNS. CDR3 nucleotide sequence: TGTGCCAGCAGCCCGCCCAGCAGGAACTACGAGCAGTACTTC. Translation gives CASSPPSRNYEQYF.

This clonotype was detected a few times. The rearrangement joins TRBV13 to TRBJ2-7, with D possibly being TRBD1 (5 bases). This CDR3 is built from 13 residues. V lost 6 bases and J 1 base, leaving 10 bases between the germline ends. Germline V gene data show CDR1 as PRHDT and CDR2 as FYEKMQ (reference sequence). The CDR3: CASSYTGSYEQYV. The DNA of the CDR3 is TGTGCCAGCAGTTATACAGGTTCCTACGAGCAGTACGTC.

This clonotype was detected only a few times. The chain links TRBV20-1 to TRBJ2-3; 9 bases are shared with TRBD2. The germline gives CDR1 DFQATT, CDR2 SNEGSKA (reference sequence). After removal of 7 bases from V and 6 bases from J, the junction contained 14 bases not matched to a gene. The CDR3 consists of 15 residues. The CDR3 bases are TGCAGTGGGGAGGAAGGTAGCGGGAGTGTTGATACGCAGTATTTT. Translating it yields CSGEEGSGSVDTQYF.

The table lists this clonotype with a few counts. The rearrangement joins TRBV24-1 to TRBJ2-3; no clear D gene. The CDR3 runs 14 residues. Germline CDR1 is KGHDR and CDR2 is SFDVKD. Trimming took 4 bases from V and 2 from J, leaving 9 bases between them. In nucleotides, the CDR3 is TGTGCCACCAGTGAGCCCGTTGTCACAGATACGCAGTATTTT. This translates into CATSEPVVTDTQYF.

CDR3: CASSFNPSGEAFF. The CDR3 DNA follows: TGTGCCAGCAGTTTTAACCCGAGCGGTGAAGCTTTCTTT. The V and J genes are TRBV28 and TRBJ1-1; D remains unclear. The germline V gene has CDR1 MDHEN and CDR2 SYDVKM. Trimming stripped 3 bases from V and 7 bases from J, with 12 bases between. CDR3 size: 13 residues.

This clonotype occurred many times. This rearrangement joins TRBV4-1 to TRBJ2-1; 10 positions agree with TRBD2. CDR3 length: 16 residues. CDR1 and CDR2 from the germline V gene are MGHRA and YSYEKL. With 3 bases clipped from V and 2 bases from J, the junction kept 4 bases outside the gene matches. The CDR3 here is CASSQRTSGPYNEQFF. CDR3 bases: TGCGCCAGCAGCCAGAGGACTAGCGGCCCCTACAATGAGCAGTTCTTC.